This TCR beta chain was recorded in a study of T-cell memory formation after mild COVID-19. V lost 4 bases and J lost 5, with 6 bases in between. CDR3 length: 10 residues. The V gene's germline CDR1 is SQVTM and CDR2 ANQGSEA. Details on this clonotype: Its antigen is still unknown.

Overall study findings and caveats: A second wave expanding day 15 to 37 was CD4+-biased; contracting clones were balanced.

In TCRdb, the 5' RACE reads were re-called with MiXCR into one record per CDR3 protein. The sample lists roughly 130,000 distinct CDR3 sequences, about a sixth occurring once. The source material was PBMCs or a T cell subset sorted from them (not recorded which). The receptor was derived from an adult woman who had mild COVID-19 (a few samples of this study predate the infection). Cell type and time point are not known. This chain joins TRBV29-1 and TRBJ2-7; no reliable D call. CDR3 sequence: CSVGSHEQYF. The CDR3 DNA reads as TGCAGCGTTGGAAGCCACGAGCAGTACTTC.